This T cell receptor (beta chain) was obtained from a study of blood T cell repertoires in COVID-19. This CDR3 comprises 15 residues. The V segment lost 4 bases and the J segment 4 bases; nucleotides outside the gene matches: 4. The V gene's germline CDR1 is SGHNT and CDR2 YYREEE (reference sequence). Measured with immunoSEQ multiplex PCR; TCRdb has only the in-frame clones, and not every one. The data hold roughly 100,000 clones, with 65% to 90% observed a single time. The sequence derives from a woman older than 75 with acute or convalescent COVID-19. The chain carries TRBV5-4 and TRBJ2-1; 11 nucleotides agree with TRBD2. The sequencing input was peripheral blood. This CDR3 reads CASSPSGGSYNEQFF. CDR3 DNA: TGTGCCAGCAGCCCTAGCGGGGGGTCTTACAATGAGCAGTTCTTC.